This T cell receptor beta chain was documented in a study of cytomegalovirus exposure and HLA in healthy donors. Broader study findings: Analyzed later, association rates of TCRs varied across HLA loci, with DRB1 most and HLA-C fewest. Excluded were some V segments that proved indistinguishable, including TRBV6-2 and TRBV6-3. An analysis that was carried out later associated 15,000 to 20,000 TCR beta sequences with HLA alleles at 0.05 false discovery rate.

The CDR3 runs 12 residues. The V end was cut by 5 bases, the J end by 7 bases, with 9 bases between. Germline lookup yields CDR1 KGHSH and CDR2 LQKENI. PCR involved 60 Vbeta and 13 Jbeta primers. Method: immunoSEQ multiplex PCR; TCRdb's copy keeps in-frame clones and lacks some. The sample has 88,000 or so clones, 62% seen once. As to this clone: Its matching antigen is unknown.

The receptor was derived from a male donor in good health and CMV-seropositive. The gene calls are TRBV18 and TRBJ1-5, with D possibly being TRBD1 (5 bases). Sequenced: PBMCs. In DNA, the CDR3 is TGTGCCAGCTCAGGGGGAGGGCAGCCCCAGCATTTT. It is translated as CASSGGGQPQHF.